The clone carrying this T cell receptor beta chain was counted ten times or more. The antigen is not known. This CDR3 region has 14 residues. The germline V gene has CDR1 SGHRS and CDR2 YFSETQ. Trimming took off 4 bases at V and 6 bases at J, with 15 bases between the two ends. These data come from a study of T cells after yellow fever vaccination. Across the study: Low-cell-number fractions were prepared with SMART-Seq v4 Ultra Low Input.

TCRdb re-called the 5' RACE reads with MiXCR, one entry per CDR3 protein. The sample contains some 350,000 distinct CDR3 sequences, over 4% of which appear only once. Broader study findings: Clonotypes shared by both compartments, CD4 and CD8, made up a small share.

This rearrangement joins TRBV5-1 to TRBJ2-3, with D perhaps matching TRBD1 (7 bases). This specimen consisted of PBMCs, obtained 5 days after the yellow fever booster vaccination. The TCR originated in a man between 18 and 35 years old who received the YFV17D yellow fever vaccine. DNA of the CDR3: TGCGCCAGCAGCCCCGGCAGGGGGGAGGATACGCAGTATTTT. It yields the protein CASSPGRGEDTQYF.